This is a list of T cell receptor beta chains from one sample in a study of cytotoxic CD8 clonotypes in ibrutinib-treated CLL. This table comes from immunoSEQ multiplex PCR, and its TCRdb copy is limited to in-frame clones, with some not included. The sample has 200,000 to 250,000 clones; 79% are singletons. The starting material was PBMCs, obtained after 12 months of ibrutinib treatment. The receptors originated from a human donor with chronic lymphocytic leukemia. The CDR3 runs from the conserved cysteine through the conserved F or W. Fields, in order: CDR3 protein, clone size, V gene. Not all rows give a size; the values are once, few, many and, for expanded clones, a class.

CAISGTRGAGGETQYF,.,TRBV10-3
CASLESGRGNTEAFF,.,TRBV5-1
CASSYSLADGTGELFF,.,TRBV6-5
CASRPRGASNQPQHF,.,TRBV25-1
CASSDFRSGRGNTIYF,.,TRBV6-1
CASSPRHADSNEQFF,few,TRBV9
CSAWEIYEQYF,.,TRBV20-1
CASSSPSSGGTQYF,few,TRBV7-2
CASSATPGQGITDTQYF,.,TRBV5-1
CASSIGAEGTYEQYF,once,TRBV19
CASSSLIGGTATDTQYF,few,TRBV7-6
CASSPQGGAGNTIYF,.,TRBV5-1
CASSVNRYNEQFF,.,TRBV6-1
CASWARTVSGNTIYF,.,TRBV5-1
CASSRGDGLNEKLFF,.,TRBV5-1
CASSLGEPRQYF,few,TRBV7-2
CATFPTSGRGETQYF,.,TRBV6-5
CASSPQSANYGYTF,few,TRBV5-4
CASSLSGTLSPEQYF,.,TRBV28
CASSSVAGRSYEQYF,once,TRBV6-1
CASSDWIGNTEAFF,.,TRBV10-2
CASSSDSTYEQYF,.,TRBV5-1
CASKGVRRDGYTF,.,TRBV19
CASSWREIPYEQYF,.,TRBV7-9
CASSQTGVQTQYF,.,TRBV4-1
CASSLTGGHEKLFF,few,TRBV28
CASSLENRGFAGELFF,once,TRBV5-1
CASSPGLAGINEQFF,.,TRBV5-1
CAWIPTDSYNEQFF,.,TRBV30
CASQSRSSGNTIYF,.,TRBV30
CASSFTGTGRHYGYTF,.,TRBV27
CASSSGYTDTQYF,.,TRBV6-5
CASIDRVEQYF,.,TRBV2
CASSEFWLTGELFF,.,TRBV25-1
CASSLASLTGTFRYEQYF,.,TRBV7-3
CASSELARYQETQYF,.,TRBV2
CASSLGGTGVYEQFF,.,TRBV5-1
CASSTSAHSPLHF,few,TRBV7-9
CASSDSSGGADTQYF,medium-sized,TRBV6-4
CASRGGKTEAFF,.,TRBV6-5
CASSPRSYNEQFF,.,TRBV5-6
CASSPPGVWPDTQYF,.,TRBV18
CASRGLAGGGFYNEQFF,.,TRBV14
CASSIGRARGDPEQYF,.,TRBV19
CASSLATDGNTIYF,.,TRBV5-1
CASTSPDSNTEAFF,many,TRBV6-1
CAWSRGGYEQYF,.,TRBV30
CASSVPGYTEAFF,.,TRBV27
CASSLAGARTEAFF,once,TRBV11-2
CASSVTSGRDTGELFF,.,TRBV7-6
CAWSSTGAYNEQFF,.,TRBV30
CASSARDRGGEQYF,.,TRBV11-2
CASSFGRQETQYF,once,TRBV11-3
CASSPGDSVGGYTF,few,TRBV18
CASSYGPLGTDTQYF,.,TRBV6-5
CASSFPDRLSYGYTF,.,TRBV19
CASSFSGRAAGELFF,.,TRBV5-1
CASSLALGWDYSYEQYF,.,TRBV5-4
CAWRGAGPYEQYF,.,TRBV30